Each of the 18 T cell receptor beta chains below was sequenced from the same sample in a study of human T cells and chemical hapten exposure. Described time point: pre-sensitization, week 0. Described treatment: therapeutic diphenylcyclopropenone sensitization with weekly scalp DPC. Each CDR3 protein gets one entry after TCRdb re-called the RACE reads with MiXCR. In the table there are fewer than 70,000 distinct CDR3 sequences, 11% of which are singletons. Sequences were derived from whole blood, sampled in connection with sensitization to the hapten diphenylcyclopropenone (DPC). Every receptor here comes from a woman aged 45-60 years with alopecia areata. Some clones in this sample may be carry-over from other donors' samples.

This sequence joins TRBV28 and TRBJ1-5; D might be TRBD1 (5 bases). Germline V lookup: CDR1 MDHEN, CDR2 SYDVKM. The length of the CDR3 is 15 residues. The V and J ends lost 6 bases and 0 bases respectively, with 12 bases between them. In DNA, the CDR3 is TGTGCCAGCAGCGACGGGGCGTATAGCAATCAGCCCCAGCATTTT. It specifies CASSDGAYSNQPQHF.

The CDR3 DNA reads as TGTGCCAGCAGTTACGGTACACTAAACACCGGGGAGCTGTTTTTT. It specifies CASSYGTLNTGELFF. The chain is built from TRBV6-5 and TRBJ2-2; D is uncertain. Germline CDR1 is MNHEY and CDR2 is SVGAGI. The CDR3 is 15 amino acids. V lost 2 bases to trimming and J lost 2 bases, with 9 bases between them.

The DNA of the CDR3 is TGCAGTGCGTCCCAGGGACAGGGGAACACTGAAGCTTTCTTT. This gives the protein CSASQGQGNTEAFF. V gene TRBV20-1 combines with J gene TRBJ1-1, with TRBD1 matching over 9 bases. The germline gives CDR1 DFQATT, CDR2 SNEGSKA (reference sequence). With V trimmed by 6 bases and J by 1 base, 6 bases remained unmatched. This CDR3 has 14 residues.

A few counts support this clonotype. This sequence joins TRBV10-1 and TRBJ1-6, with a tentative D call TRBD1 (6 bases). CDR1 is WNHNN, CDR2 SYGVQD, per germline (reference sequence). V was trimmed by 5 bases and J by 8 bases, leaving 13 bases between them. The CDR3 is made up of 14 amino acids. Here the CDR3 reads CASSLAGQDSPLHF. The CDR3 nucleotides are TGCGCCAGCAGTCTGGCGGGACAAGATTCACCCCTCCACTTT.

The table lists this clonotype with many counts. The chain's CDR3 is CSVLGGAGGANVLTF. CDR3 nucleotide sequence: TGCAGCGTGCTAGGGGGAGCCGGTGGGGCCAACGTCCTGACTTTC. The V call is TRBV29-1, the J call TRBJ2-6, with D perhaps TRBD1 (6 bases). Germline V CDR1 and CDR2: SQVTM, ANQGSEA. Trimming removed 6 bases from V and 3 bases from J, with 15 bases in between. CDR3 size: 15 residues.

This clonotype was detected a few times. CDR3 DNA sequence: TGCAGCGTTCGGGGAAGCGGGGCAGCGGGGAGTTACAATGAGCAGTTCTTC. Its translation: CSVRGSGAAGSYNEQFF. The gene calls are TRBV29-1 and TRBJ2-1; 7 nucleotides match TRBD2. After removal of 5 bases from V and 4 bases from J, the junction contained 17 bases not matched to a gene. There are 17 residues in the CDR3. Germline lookup yields CDR1 SQVTM and CDR2 ANQGSEA.

The chain employs TRBV6-6 and TRBJ2-2; possible D gene TRBD1, 6 bases. The CDR3 consists of 15 residues. The germline V and J ends were trimmed by 6 bases and 4 bases, with 15 bases remaining between them. Per germline, CDR1 MNHNY and CDR2 SVGAGI (reference sequence). In DNA form, the CDR3 reads TGTGCCAGCAGATCCTCAGGGGTTGTCACCGGGGAGCTGTTTTTT. Its translation: CASRSSGVVTGELFF.

This clonotype was detected many times. The chain has TRBV7-9 and TRBJ2-5, with no clear D. The length of the CDR3 is 16 residues. The germline V gene has CDR1 SEHNR and CDR2 FQNEAQ (reference sequence). Trimming cost V 5 bases and J 2 bases, with 18 bases left between them. CDR3 sequence (DNA): TGTGCCAGCAGCCTACGGCTGGGAATCGAACAAGAGACCCAGTACTTC. It specifies CASSLRLGIEQETQYF.

This clonotype was seen at least ten times. J is TRBJ2-2 and V is TRBV19, with 14 positions matching TRBD2. V gave up 6 bases and J gave up 5 bases; unmatched junction bases: 5. This CDR3 spans 16 amino acids. Germline CDR1 is LNHDA and CDR2 is SQIVND (reference sequence). The CDR3 nucleotides read TGTGCCAGTAGCGGACTAGCGGGGGGTCGGACCGGGGAGCTGTTTTTT. Its protein is CASSGLAGGRTGELFF.

This clonotype showed up many times. This chain links TRBV19 with TRBJ2-7; 9 bases are shared with TRBD1. Germline CDR1 LNHDA, CDR2 SQIVND (reference sequence). J lost 7 bases, V lost 3 bases, and 7 bases had no gene match. This CDR3 spans 14 amino acids. The CDR3 bases are TGTGCCAGTAGTATCGGGACAGGGATGGGGGAGCAGTACTTC. Its protein is CASSIGTGMGEQYF.

In its sample, this clonotype was seen many times. The rearrangement links TRBV11-3 to TRBJ2-1; TRBD2 matches 9 bases. The V gene end was trimmed by 5 bases and the J gene end by 2 bases; junction bases not matched to a gene: 13. The V gene's germline CDR1 is SGHNT and CDR2 YENEEA. The CDR3 runs to 18 residues. The CDR3 loop is CASSISGTSIKAYNEQFF. The CDR3 nucleotides are TGTGCCAGCAGCATATCCGGGACTAGCATTAAGGCCTACAATGAGCAGTTCTTC. Drawing the rest from reference TRBV11-3 and TRBJ2-1, the complete variable domain is EAGVVQSPRYKIIEKKQPVAFWCNPISGHNTLYWYLQNLGQGPELLIRYENEEAVDDSQLPKDRFSAERLKGVDSTLKIQPAELGDSAVYLCASSISGTSIKAYNEQFFGPGTRLTVL.

This clonotype was seen at least ten times. The chain has TRBV6-5 and TRBJ2-4; D call uncertain. The CDR3 is 15 amino acids. The germline gives CDR1 MNHEY, CDR2 SVGAGI. V gave up 2 bases and J gave up 1 base, with 9 bases separating them. The CDR3, as DNA: TGTGCCAGCAGTTACGGGCTCGGGGCCAAAAACATTCAGTACTTC. This gives the protein CASSYGLGAKNIQYF.

This clonotype was counted at least ten times. V and J are TRBV20-1 and TRBJ2-7; TRBD1 matches at 7 bases. The CDR3 length is 13 residues. Unmatched junction bases numbered 17, after V lost 6 bases and J lost 12 bases. In germline, CDR1 is DFQATT, CDR2 SNEGSKA (reference sequence). CDR3 sequence reads: CSAGTAAGNLPYF. The DNA for the CDR3 is TGCAGTGCGGGGACAGCGGCAGGCAATCTCCCGTACTTC.

This clonotype was recorded at least ten times. DNA for the CDR3: TGTGCCAGTAGTATAGAACCGACAGGGCACAAAGGAGGTGGCTACACCTTC. It translates to CASSIEPTGHKGGGYTF. The chain couples TRBV19 to TRBJ1-2; 7 bases map to TRBD1. CDR1 and CDR2 from the germline V gene are LNHDA and SQIVND (reference sequence). J lost 7 bases, V lost 0 bases, and 14 bases had no gene match. The CDR3 runs to 17 residues. The full variable domain, with the rest looked up from reference TRBV19 and TRBJ1-2, is DGGITQSPKYLFRKEGQNVTLSCEQNLNHDAMYWYRQDPGQGLRLIYYSQIVNDFQKGDIAEGYSVSREKKESFPLTVTSAQKNPTAFYLCASSIEPTGHKGGGYTFGSGTRLTVV.

In this sample, this clonotype turned up many times. The gene calls are TRBV18 and TRBJ1-1; weak D call: TRBD1 (5 bases). Between the trimmed V and J ends, which lost 6 bases and 6 bases, there was a span of 14 bases. The CDR3 consists of 13 residues. Germline V gene data show CDR1 as KGHSH and CDR2 as LQKENI. The DNA of the CDR3 is TGTGCCAGCTCTCTACAAGAAGGGGCTGAAGCTTTCTTT. Its translation is CASSLQEGAEAFF.

This chain uses TRBV28 with TRBJ1-5, with unresolved D. Germline CDR1 and CDR2: MDHEN and SYDVKM. This CDR3 spans 11 amino acids. Trimming stripped 7 bases from V and 1 base from J, with 2 bases between. The CDR3 sequence: CASKSNQPQHF. The CDR3, as DNA: TGTGCCAGCAAAAGCAATCAGCCCCAGCATTTT.

The V call is TRBV27, the J call TRBJ2-3, with D perhaps matching TRBD2 (6 bases). The CDR3 runs to 15 residues. V lost 6 bases, J lost 2 bases, and 15 bases lay in between. Germline V gene sequence: CDR1 MNHEY, CDR2 SMNVEV (reference sequence). CDR3 sequence: CASSLFWGDTDTQYF. CDR3 bases: TGTGCCAGCAGCCTGTTCTGGGGGGACACAGATACGCAGTATTTT.

This clonotype was seen repeatedly, ten times or more. CDR3 sequence (DNA): TGTGCCAGCAGCTTAGTTGGCAGGGGGGCCTCTGGGGCCAACGTCCTGACTTTC. As protein: CASSLVGRGASGANVLTF. This chain connects TRBV7-2 to TRBJ2-6; maybe TRBD1 (7 bases). V was shortened by 1 base and J by 0 bases, with 13 bases between the two germline ends. This CDR3 contains 18 residues. CDR1 and CDR2 from the germline V gene are SGHTA and FQGNSA.